A single sample gave rise to the 24 T cell receptor beta chains below, sequenced in a study of spatial heterogeneity in lung cancer. Time point in this sample: sample taken at primary tumor resection. Frozen PBMC, nontumor lung or tumor provided whole RNA, which was sequenced unsorted. TCRdb reprocessed the 5' RACE reads via MiXCR and lists one record per CDR3 protein. The table has 28,000 or so distinct CDR3 sequences, 9.5% to 15% seen once. The source material was PBMCs, sampled at surgery. The origin of the receptors is a female donor with early-stage non-small cell lung cancer.

This clonotype has more than one count but fewer than ten. This chain uses TRBV28 with TRBJ1-4; D gene ambiguous. The CDR3 has 14 residues. Trimming took off 1 base at V and 3 bases at J, with 6 bases between the two ends. Per the germline V gene, CDR1 is MDHEN and CDR2 is SYDVKM. CDR3: CASSLFGANEKLFF. As DNA, the CDR3 is TGTGCCAGCAGTTTATTTGGAGCTAATGAAAAACTGTTTTTT.

This clonotype was found many times. CDR3 region: CSVQGRLAKNIQYF. The CDR3, as DNA: TGCAGCGTTCAAGGAAGGCTAGCCAAAAACATTCAGTACTTC. The gene calls are TRBV29-1 and TRBJ2-4; D ambiguous. The germline CDR1 and CDR2 sequences are SQVTM and ANQGSEA. Trimming pared 5 bases from V and 0 bases from J, leaving 11 bases between. The CDR3 runs 14 residues.

This clonotype was seen only a few times. The genes are TRBV5-1 and TRBJ2-5; D is perhaps TRBD2 (6 bases). The length of the CDR3 is 13 residues. CDR1 and CDR2 from the germline V gene are SGHRS and YFSETQ. V was shortened by 5 bases and J by 5 bases, with 13 bases between the two germline ends. In DNA form, the CDR3 reads TGCGCCAGCAGGCGCCCTAGCGACGAGACCCAGTACTTC. It yields the protein CASRRPSDETQYF. The full variable domain, in which reference TRBV5-1 and TRBJ2-5 provide the parts outside the CDR3, is KAGVTQTPRYLIKTRGQQVTLSCSPISGHRSVSWYQQTPGQGLQFLFEYFSETQRNKGNFPGRFSGRQFSNSRSEMNVSTLELGDSALYLCASRRPSDETQYFGPGTRLLVL.

This clonotype occurred many times. V usage is TRBV5-4 and J usage is TRBJ2-7; the match to TRBD1 covers 7 bases. With 3 bases clipped from V and 1 base from J, the junction kept 10 bases outside the gene matches. Germline V gene data show CDR1 as SGHNT and CDR2 as YYREEE (reference sequence). There are 16 residues in the CDR3. The CDR3 reads CASSSLPGQSSYEQYF. CDR3 bases: TGTGCCAGCAGCTCGCTCCCGGGACAGTCTTCCTACGAGCAGTACTTC. Together with reference TRBV5-4 and TRBJ2-7, the CDR3 gives the full variable domain: ETGVTQSPTHLIKTRGQQVTLRCSSQSGHNTVSWYQQALGQGPQFIFQYYREEENGRGNFPPRFSGLQFPNYSSELNVNALELDDSALYLCASSSLPGQSSYEQYFGPGTRLTVT.

Written as DNA, the CDR3 is TGTGCCAGCAGTCCGACAGAGAAAGAGACCCAGTACTTC. It translates to CASSPTEKETQYF. The chain is built from TRBV12-3 or TRBV12-4 and TRBJ2-5, with a tentative D call TRBD1 (5 bases). This CDR3 has 13 residues. V was pared by 5 bases and J by 3 bases, with 10 bases between.

This clonotype was detected many times. V usage is TRBV6-5 and J usage is TRBJ1-6; TRBD1 is a possible D gene (5 bases). Germline V gene sequence: CDR1 MNHEY, CDR2 SVGAGI. This CDR3 contains 16 residues. V lost 5 bases and J lost 7, with 18 bases in between. The CDR3 sequence: CASSPTGTVLNSPLHF. CDR3 nucleotides: TGTGCCAGCAGTCCCACCGGGACTGTTTTAAATTCACCCCTCCACTTT.

This clonotype appeared many times. The V gene is TRBV6-5, the J gene TRBJ2-3; D is perhaps TRBD1 (6 bases). Looked up from germline, CDR1 is MNHEY and CDR2 is SVGAGI. Deletions cut 6 bases from V and 1 base from J, with 8 bases between. This CDR3 contains 13 residues. CDR3 region: CASRRTGTDTQYF. Written as DNA, the CDR3 is TGTGCCAGCAGACGGACAGGCACAGATACGCAGTATTTT.

On this clonotype itself: A much larger clone sits a single nucleotide away, making a read error possible. The rearrangement links TRBV27 to TRBJ2-1, with unresolved D. The V and J ends lost 3 bases and 2 bases respectively, with 5 bases between them. Per the germline V gene, CDR1 is MNHEY and CDR2 is SMNVEV (reference sequence). This CDR3 contains 13 residues. The CDR3: CASSLVAYNEQFF. In nucleotides, the CDR3 is TGTGCCAGCAGTTTGGTGGCCTACAATGAGCAGTTCTTC.

With regard to this clonotype: With a much larger clone just one base away, this may be a read error. J is TRBJ2-3 and V is TRBV7-2, with D maybe TRBD2 (6 bases). Trimming removed 1 base from V and 0 bases from J, with 8 bases in between. CDR1 and CDR2 from the germline V gene are SGHTA and FQGNSA. This CDR3 contains 15 residues. The CDR3 sequence is CASSLVGGSTDTQYF. The CDR3 region has the DNA TGTGCCAGCAGCTTAGTGGGGGGTAGCACAGATACGCAGTATTTT.

This clonotype has a count of ten or more. The rearrangement links TRBV21-1 to TRBJ2-7; the D call of TRBD2 is as the table states it, not checked on the DNA. TRBV21-1 is listed as a pseudogene. The CDR3 has 16 residues. The CDR3 coding sequence is TGTGCCAGCAGCAAAGAAGCTAGCGGGGGGGCGTACGAGCAGTACGTC. Protein: CASSKEASGGAYEQYV.

This clonotype was seen at least ten times. The chain recombines TRBV27 with TRBJ2-7; the D call may be TRBD1 or TRBD2 (6 bases each). The CDR3 totals 14 residues. Per the germline V gene, CDR1 is MNHEY and CDR2 is SMNVEV (reference sequence). V was trimmed by 3 bases and J by 2 bases, leaving 11 bases between them. CDR3 region: CASSFTRGAYEQYF. CDR3 bases: TGTGCCAGCAGTTTTACGAGGGGGGCCTACGAGCAGTACTTC.

This clonotype was seen many times. Relative to the germline gene, one junction end is altered; a read error may explain this. The chain links TRBV7-9 to TRBJ2-3; D may be TRBD2 (5 bases). Germline CDR1 is SEHNR and CDR2 is FQNEAQ (reference sequence). The CDR3 has 17 amino acids. The CDR3 region has the DNA TGTGCCAGCAGCTTAGTAGCGTGGAAGGGCACTACAGACACGCAGTATTTT. Translating gives CASSLVAWKGTTDTQYF.

This clonotype was counted many times. V and J are TRBV25-1 and TRBJ2-3, with D possibly matching TRBD2 (6 bases). V lost 1 base and J 3 bases, leaving 17 bases between the germline ends. The CDR3 is 17 residues long. CDR1 is MGHDK and CDR2 is SYGVNS in the germline V gene. This chain's CDR3 is CASSESRLVSRTDTQYF. DNA for the CDR3: TGTGCCAGCAGTGAATCCCGACTAGTGTCAAGAACAGATACGCAGTATTTT.

In this sample, this clonotype turned up many times. The chain carries TRBV5-1 and TRBJ1-5, with D possibly being TRBD1 (5 bases). Per germline, CDR1 SGHRS and CDR2 YFSETQ. The CDR3 has 15 residues. V was pared by 0 bases and J by 6 bases, with 13 bases between. The CDR3 spells CASSLVDSSSQPQHF. Here the CDR3 DNA reads TGCGCCAGCAGCTTGGTTGACAGTTCCAGTCAGCCCCAGCATTTT.

The sample holds many counts of this clonotype. The V and J genes are TRBV9 and TRBJ2-2; D unresolved. The CDR3 consists of 17 residues. Trimming took 4 bases from V and 0 from J, leaving 16 bases between them. CDR1 is SGDLS, CDR2 YYNGEE, per germline. The CDR3 loop is CASSPQPQPANTGELFF. The CDR3 DNA reads as TGTGCCAGCAGCCCTCAGCCACAGCCGGCGAACACCGGGGAGCTGTTTTTT.

This clonotype was recorded at least ten times. The chain carries TRBV15 and TRBJ1-6; D uncertain. The V end was cut by 1 base, the J end by 4 bases, with 8 bases between. Germline CDR1 reads LNHNV; CDR2 reads YYDKDF (reference sequence). CDR3 length equals 15 residues. CDR3 amino acids: CATSRGTGYNSPLHF. CDR3 nucleotide sequence: TGTGCCACCAGCAGAGGGACGGGTTATAATTCACCCCTCCACTTT. Looking up the rest from reference TRBV15 and TRBJ1-6 gives the full variable domain: DAMVIQNPRYQVTQFGKPVTLSCSQTLNHNVMYWYQQKSSQAPKLLFHYYDKDFNNEADTPDNFQSRRPNTSFCFLDIRSPGLGDTAMYLCATSRGTGYNSPLHFGNGTRLTVT.

Ten or more counts support this clonotype. CDR3 amino acids: CSASLTGGEQFF. The CDR3 DNA reads as TGCAGTGCTTCTCTTACAGGGGGAGAGCAGTTCTTC. This rearrangement joins TRBV20-1 to TRBJ2-1, with 8 bases matching TRBD1. The germline gives CDR1 DFQATT, CDR2 SNEGSKA (reference sequence). CDR3 length equals 12 residues. Losses at the gene ends were 5 bases for V and 10 bases for J; bases not matched to a gene: 7.

Remarks on this clonotype: A much larger clone differs from this one at a single base, so this may be a read error. The chain uses TRBV18 and TRBJ1-4, with D unresolved. The CDR3 extends over 15 amino acids. From germline, CDR1 is KGHSH and CDR2 LQKENI. The CDR3, as DNA: TGTGCCAGCTCACGGCATCTCGCAACTAATGAAAAACTGCTTTTT. It codes for CASSRHLATNEKLLF.

The chain has TRBV2 and TRBJ2-3, with D possibly matching TRBD1 (6 bases). V shed 7 bases and J shed 0 bases, with 17 bases lying between them. Germline CDR1 reads SNHLY; CDR2 reads FYNNEI. This CDR3 region has 16 residues. CDR3 loop: CASNVRRQESTDTQYF. The CDR3 nucleotides read TGTGCCAGCAATGTAAGGCGACAGGAAAGCACAGATACGCAGTATTTT.

This clonotype showed up many times. The V gene is TRBV7-2, the J gene TRBJ2-7; 8 positions match TRBD1. Trimming took 4 bases from V and 4 from J; bases not matched to a gene: 6. Germline V gene lookup returns CDR1 SGHTA and CDR2 FQGNSA. This CDR3 is 14 amino acids long. As DNA, the CDR3 is TGTGCCAGCAGCTATACCGGGACAGGTTACGAGCAGTACGTC. It specifies CASSYTGTGYEQYV.

This clonotype was seen ten or more times. This chain uses TRBV20-1 with TRBJ2-3; 9 bases fit TRBD2. The length of the CDR3 is 16 residues. Germline lookup yields CDR1 DFQATT and CDR2 SNEGSKA (reference sequence). J gave up 0 bases and V 6 bases, and 10 bases lay outside the gene matches. The CDR3: CSALTLTSGSTDTQYF. CDR3 bases: TGCAGTGCCCTCACCTTGACTAGCGGTAGCACAGATACGCAGTATTTT.

This clonotype has at least ten counts. The V call is TRBV5-6, the J call TRBJ2-7; 12 nucleotides match TRBD2. CDR3 length: 16 amino acids. CDR1 SGHDT and CDR2 YYEEEE come from the germline V gene. V shed 2 bases and J 1 base; nucleotides not matched to a gene: 4. The CDR3 region is CASSFTSGGPSYEQYV. In nucleotides, the CDR3 is TGTGCCAGCAGCTTTACTAGCGGGGGGCCGTCCTACGAGCAGTACGTC.

This clonotype occurred many times. This sequence joins TRBV10-3 and TRBJ2-3; no clear D. The germline CDR1 and CDR2 sequences are ENHRY and SYGVKD. Trimming removed 6 bases from V and 4 bases from J, with 8 bases in between. The CDR3 contains 12 residues. The CDR3 here is CAISKGPDTQYF. CDR3 sequence (DNA): TGTGCCATCAGCAAGGGCCCAGATACGCAGTATTTT.

This clonotype was seen repeatedly, ten times or more. The chain has TRBV6-1 and TRBJ1-6; unclear D gene. CDR1 is MNHNS, CDR2 SASEGT, per germline. The length of the CDR3 is 14 residues. The germline V and J ends were trimmed by 10 bases and 7 bases, with 17 bases remaining between them. In DNA, the CDR3 is TGTGCCACATTGAGTTCCAGAACAAATTCACCCCTCCACTTT. It yields the protein CATLSSRTNSPLHF.